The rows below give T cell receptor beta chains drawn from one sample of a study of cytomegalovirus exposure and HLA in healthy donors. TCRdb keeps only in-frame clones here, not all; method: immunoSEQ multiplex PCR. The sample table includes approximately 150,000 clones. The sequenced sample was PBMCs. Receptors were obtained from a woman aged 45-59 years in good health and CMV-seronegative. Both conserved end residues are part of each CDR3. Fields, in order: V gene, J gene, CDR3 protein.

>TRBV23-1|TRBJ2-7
CASSQFKLAGVSYEQYF
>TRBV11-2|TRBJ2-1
CASSRYRRGGYEQFF
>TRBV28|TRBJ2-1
CASSFGQGPMVF
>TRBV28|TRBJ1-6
CASSFGQVYNSPLHF
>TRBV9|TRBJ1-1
CASSETGFTEAFF
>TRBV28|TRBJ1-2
CASSPQDRSNYGYTF
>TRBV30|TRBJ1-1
CAWSVRVPKAFF
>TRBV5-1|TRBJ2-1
CASSFAVGGHNEQFF
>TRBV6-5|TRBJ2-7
CASRETGREQYF
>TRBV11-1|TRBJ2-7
CASSQGGLAGPPYEQYF
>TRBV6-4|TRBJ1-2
CASSEFGTGNGYTF
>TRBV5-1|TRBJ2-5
CASSTPTGQETQYF
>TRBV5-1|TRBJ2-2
CASSRSAGQDTGELFF
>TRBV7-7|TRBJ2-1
CASSLVAGPNYNEQFF
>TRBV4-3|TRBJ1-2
CASSSQDFGGYTF
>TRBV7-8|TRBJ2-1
CASSPFLAGGNNEQFF
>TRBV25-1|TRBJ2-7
CASSELGEAYEQYF
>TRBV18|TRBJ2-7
CASSGTSGSYASSYEQYF
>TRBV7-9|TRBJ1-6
CASRPPGQPNSPLHF
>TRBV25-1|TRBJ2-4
CASYRRRENIQYF
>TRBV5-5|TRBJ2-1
CASSTFPGTSVTNEQFF
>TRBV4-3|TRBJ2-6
CASSQGRTGRSSGANVLTF
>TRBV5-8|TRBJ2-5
CASSPGQASQETQYF
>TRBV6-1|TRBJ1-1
CASRIRGSNTEAFF
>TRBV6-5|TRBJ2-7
CASSYSGRVSYEQYF
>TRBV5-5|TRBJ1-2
CASRRQGDGYGYTF
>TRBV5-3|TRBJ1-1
CARSLNRLNTEAFF
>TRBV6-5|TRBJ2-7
CASSQTGKHEQYF
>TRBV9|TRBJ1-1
CASSVGAGINTEAFF
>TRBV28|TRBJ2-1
CASSSRGLAAVDEQFF
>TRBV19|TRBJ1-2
CASKPGGRVYGYTF